This record looks at one T cell receptor beta chain sequence and its context. The antigen remains undetermined. The CDR3 has 13 amino acids. V gave up 4 bases and J gave up 6 bases, with 9 bases separating them. From germline, CDR1 is MNHEY and CDR2 SMNVEV (reference sequence). The data originate from a study of cytomegalovirus exposure and HLA in healthy donors. Study conclusions and caveats: There were approximately 150 TCR beta chains listed as cytomegalovirus-associated.

Clones were sequenced by immunoSEQ multiplex PCR, and TCRdb holds only the in-frame ones, with some missing. The sample comprises fewer than 60,000 clones, 93% of which are singletons, and under 2% rests with the top ten. Specimen: PBMCs. The V gene is TRBV27, the J gene TRBJ2-2; maybe TRBD1 (6 bases). This clonotype originated in a woman younger than 35 in good health and CMV-seropositive. The CDR3 region has the DNA TGTGCCAGCAGTTCTTACAGGGCCGGGGAGCTGTTTTTT. Translating gives CASSSYRAGELFF.